Listed below are T cell receptor beta chains from one sample, sequenced in a study of blood T cell repertoires in COVID-19. Using immunoSEQ multiplex PCR, the repertoire was profiled, and TCRdb retains in-frame clones only, with some absent. Of under 110,000 clones in the sample, almost 95% were seen once. Source material: peripheral blood. The receptors originated from a man aged 50 to 59 with active COVID-19. Both conserved end residues are part of each CDR3. A D gene is named only where the DNA matches it firmly. Size values are once, few and many counts, or a class for expanded clones, and some rows have none.

j_gene	abundance	d_gene	len	v_gene	CDR3aa	CDR3nt
TRBJ1-5	.	.	14	TRBV27	CASSAGGSNQPQHF	TGTGCCAGCAGCGCGGGAGGGAGCAATCAGCCCCAGCATTTT
TRBJ2-2	.	TRBD2	14	TRBV5-4	CASRTSSTNGELFF	TGTGCCAGCAGGACTAGCTCCACGAACGGGGAGCTGTTTTTT
TRBJ2-1	once	TRBD1	12	TRBV7-9	CASSLAGTGSIF	TGTGCCAGCAGCTTAGCGGGGACAGGGTCGATCTTC
TRBJ2-1	.	TRBD2	16	TRBV30	CARPVGRADGNNEQFF	TGTGCCAGACCAGTGGGGAGGGCCGATGGAAACAATGAGCAGTTCTTC
TRBJ1-1	.	.	19	TRBV5-1	CASSLGGLRTVTGFIEAFF	TGCGCCAGCAGCCTGGGTGGGCTACGGACTGTCACGGGTTTTATTGAAGCTTTCTTT
TRBJ1-6	.	TRBD1	14	TRBV6-5	CASSWTGGGSPLHF	TGTGCCAGCAGTTGGACAGGGGGGGGATCACCCCTCCACTTT
TRBJ2-1	.	TRBD1	12	TRBV3-1/TRBV3-2	CASSQGTGEQFF	TGTGCCAGCAGCCAAGGGACAGGGGAACAGTTCTTC
TRBJ2-6	.	TRBD1	20	TRBV4-1	CASSRGTGGASSSGANVLTF	TGCGCCAGCAGCCGAGGGACAGGGGGCGCTTCGAGCTCTGGGGCCAACGTCCTGACTTTC
TRBJ1-1	.	.	13	TRBV27	CASRTGSRTEAFF	TGTGCCAGCAGAACAGGGTCCCGGACTGAAGCTTTCTTT
TRBJ2-7	.	TRBD2	15	TRBV27	CASSLSIAGPYEQYF	TGTGCCAGCAGTTTATCGATAGCGGGACCTTACGAGCAGTACTTC
TRBJ2-5	.	.	14	TRBV21-1	CASSKRQPQETQYF	TGTGCCAGCAGCAAACGACAGCCCCAAGAGACCCAGTACTTC
TRBJ2-1	.	TRBD1	13	TRBV28	CASSFPGTVEQFF	TGTGCCAGCAGTTTCCCTGGGACAGTTGAGCAGTTCTTC
TRBJ2-3	.	TRBD2	14	TRBV12-5	CASAVSGSTDTQYF	TGTGCTAGTGCCGTTAGCGGGAGCACAGATACGCAGTATTTT
TRBJ1-6	.	.	14	TRBV5-8	CASSLVSYNSPLHF	TGTGCCAGCAGCTTGGTATCCTATAATTCACCCCTCCACTTT
TRBJ2-1	.	TRBD2	14	TRBV4-2	CASSTSDTYNEQFF	TGTGCCAGCAGCACTAGCGACACCTACAATGAGCAGTTCTTC
TRBJ2-1	.	TRBD2	19	TRBV11-3	CASSKTSGRASGSYNEQFF	TGTGCCAGCAGTAAGACTAGCGGGAGGGCCTCAGGGTCCTACAATGAGCAGTTCTTC
TRBJ2-1	.	.	10	TRBV29-1	CSLGRDWQFF	TGCAGTCTAGGTCGAGATTGGCAGTTCTTC
TRBJ2-7	.	TRBD2	14	TRBV6-1	CASSEYGGAYEQYF	TGTGCCAGCAGTGAATATGGGGGGGCCTACGAGCAGTACTTC
TRBJ2-7	.	TRBD1	14	TRBV7-9	CASSLEQGRNEQYF	TGTGCCAGCAGCTTAGAACAGGGGCGGAACGAGCAGTACTTC
TRBJ2-7	.	.	11	TRBV5-8	CASTRDNEQYF	TGTGCCAGCACCAGGGACAACGAGCAGTACTTC